This T cell receptor beta chain was identified during a study of blood T cell repertoires in COVID-19. Method: immunoSEQ multiplex PCR; TCRdb's copy keeps in-frame clones and lacks some. The data contain about 230,000 clones, about nine tenths of them seen just once; the ten biggest clones take up around a tenth. Trimming left V 5 bases short and J 1 base short, with 14 bases between. The V gene's germline CDR1 is SGHTA and CDR2 FQGNSA. This CDR3 has 15 amino acids. This sequence joins TRBV7-2 and TRBJ1-1, with D possibly matching TRBD1 (6 bases). Sequences were obtained from peripheral blood. The source of this sequence is a man aged 50-60 years with COVID-19, enrolled during active disease. The DNA of the CDR3 is TGTGCCAGCAGCGAACCGGGACACCAGAACACTGAAGCTTTCTTT. Amino acid sequence: CASSEPGHQNTEAFF.